The rows below give T cell receptor beta chains drawn from one sample of a study of metastatic and nonmetastatic thyroid tumors. Through MiXCR, TCRdb re-clonotyped the PCR reads. This table has about 30,000 clones, 35% to 45% appearing once. Specimen: tumor tissue. Receptors originate from a female donor with papillary thyroid cancer or a benign thyroid nodule (not recorded which). Some clones in this sample may be carry-over from other donors' samples. The conserved cysteine and the conserved F or W are not part of the CDR3 here. The order of the fields is CDR3 length, clone size, V gene, CDR3 protein. The size entry is marked missing in some rows and otherwise reads once, few, many or a size class.

length: 14
size: NA
V: TRBV5-1
CDR3: ASSLGRGRAAYEQY

length: 12
size: NA
V: TRBV6-1
CDR3: ASSRVGEGNTIY

length: 11
size: few
V: TRBV30
CDR3: AKGQGDTGELF

length: 10
size: NA
V: TRBV20-1
CDR3: SARGRRAEQF

length: 13
size: few
V: TRBV24-1
CDR3: ATSDGPSVSSEQF

length: 11
size: NA
V: TRBV5-1
CDR3: ASSFLGGYEQY

length: 15
size: NA
V: TRBV7-9
CDR3: ASSLGLAPILQETQY

length: 11
size: NA
V: TRBV28
CDR3: ASTYRVPNEQF

length: 13
size: NA
V: TRBV14
CDR3: ASSQRQDWVGELF

length: 13
size: NA
V: TRBV4-2
CDR3: ASSPSAGQTYEQY

length: 13
size: few
V: TRBV6-6
CDR3: ASSYSRTSGNEQF

length: 10
size: NA
V: TRBV7-2
CDR3: ASAPGNTEAF

length: 11
size: NA
V: TRBV19
CDR3: ASSKGGAYEQY

length: 13
size: few
V: TRBV27
CDR3: ASSFSRTANYGYT

length: 13
size: NA
V: TRBV11-2
CDR3: ASSSRLGGEEELF

length: 13
size: NA
V: TRBV6-5
CDR3: ASSYSRTGGYGYT

length: 14
size: NA
V: TRBV6-1
CDR3: ASSPGSTSGANVLT

length: 11
size: NA
V: TRBV20-1
CDR3: RATTSGTYEQY

length: 14
size: NA
V: TRBV4-3
CDR3: ASSQALTGGGYGYT

length: 10
size: few
V: TRBV6-5
CDR3: ASIDTREKLF

length: 12
size: NA
V: TRBV14
CDR3: ASSQELAEVSLH

length: 13
size: few
V: TRBV6-2/TRBV6-3
CDR3: ASRDWGQGTNEQF

length: 16
size: NA
V: TRBV5-1
CDR3: ASSLVGTVLSGANVLT

length: 13
size: NA
V: TRBV12-3/TRBV12-4
CDR3: ASSSLGQVDYGYT

length: 13
size: NA
V: TRBV7-3
CDR3: ASSLSVLGPNEQF

length: 12
size: NA
V: TRBV6-2/TRBV6-3
CDR3: ASSLRVGGEKLF

length: 11
size: NA
V: TRBV4-1
CDR3: ASSRDSSYEQY

length: 13
size: once
V: TRBV7-2
CDR3: ASSRAISEGSPLH

length: 11
size: few
V: TRBV20-1
CDR3: SARTGEFYGYT

length: 12
size: NA
V: TRBV4-1
CDR3: ASSEEGGGNEQF

length: 12
size: NA
V: TRBV6-2/TRBV6-3
CDR3: ASSYSTGQGGGF

length: 12
size: few
V: TRBV27
CDR3: ASSGTGRGGTQY

length: 13
size: NA
V: TRBV6-1
CDR3: ASSEQSGQGYGYT

length: 13
size: few
V: TRBV28
CDR3: ASTPGDRDNSPLH

length: 14
size: NA
V: TRBV11-2
CDR3: VSSPRPEPGPDTQY

length: 15
size: NA
V: TRBV18
CDR3: ASSSLLTAWRNTEAF

length: 11
size: few
V: TRBV10-3
CDR3: AIAYSEDNEQF

length: 9
size: NA
V: TRBV7-8
CDR3: ASSLSLEQY

length: 12
size: few
V: TRBV6-1
CDR3: ASSEPSGSYEQY

length: 13
size: NA
V: TRBV6-5
CDR3: ASSYANRGGTESF

length: 13
size: NA
V: TRBV27
CDR3: ASSLVLGGTYEQY

length: 13
size: NA
V: TRBV6-1
CDR3: ASSEGDSYYYGYT

length: 7
size: few
V: TRBV28
CDR3: ASRSRES

length: 11
size: NA
V: TRBV5-1
CDR3: ASSGGTTYEQY

length: 14
size: NA
V: TRBV6-2/TRBV6-3
CDR3: ASSRAWAGGRNEQY

length: 11
size: NA
V: TRBV7-8
CDR3: ASSWRIQETQY